Here is one T cell receptor beta chain with its context. As yet, its antigen is unknown. Other DNA variants within this sample encode the same CDR3. This entry comes from a study of shared clonotypes between healthy human individuals. Overall study results and limits: Memory subsets had estimated richness that was generally smaller than that of naive subsets.

The repertoire was sequenced with immunoSEQ multiplex PCR; TCRdb's copy has only in-frame clones and lacks some. The sample has approximately 2.1 million clones; 93% are singletons. The donor population consisted of healthy HIV-negative adults with no recent acute infections or vaccinations. The sequence derives from a man aged 18 to 29 in good health. Some clones in this sample may be carry-over from other donors' samples. Input material: naive CD4+ T cells from PBMCs. Subset of the sample: CD45RA+ positively selected.

The CDR3 sequence: CATSRGGTSGNTIYF. The CDR3 DNA is TGTGCCACCAGCAGAGGGGGCACCTCTGGAAACACCATATATTTT. The chain combines TRBV15 with TRBJ1-3; D might be TRBD1 (5 bases). The CDR3 covers 15 residues. Germline V CDR1 and CDR2: LNHNV, YYDKDF (reference sequence). Trimming removed 1 base at V and 0 bases at J, with 7 bases between.